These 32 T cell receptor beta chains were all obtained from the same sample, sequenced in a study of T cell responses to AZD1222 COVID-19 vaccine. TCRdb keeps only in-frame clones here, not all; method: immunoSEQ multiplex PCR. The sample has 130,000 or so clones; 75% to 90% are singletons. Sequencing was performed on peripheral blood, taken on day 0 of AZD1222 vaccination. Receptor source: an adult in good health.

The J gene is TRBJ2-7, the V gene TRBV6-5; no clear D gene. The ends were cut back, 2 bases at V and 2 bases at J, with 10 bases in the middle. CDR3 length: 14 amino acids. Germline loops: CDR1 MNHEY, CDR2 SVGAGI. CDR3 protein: CASSYKARPYEQYF. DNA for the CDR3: TGTGCCAGCAGTTACAAGGCGCGGCCCTACGAGCAGTACTTC.

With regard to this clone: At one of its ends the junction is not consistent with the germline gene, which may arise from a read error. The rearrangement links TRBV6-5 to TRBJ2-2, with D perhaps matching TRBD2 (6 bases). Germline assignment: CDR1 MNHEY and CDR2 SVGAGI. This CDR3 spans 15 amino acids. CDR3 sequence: CASSKPRTADGGLFF. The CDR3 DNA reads TGTGCCAGCAGCAAACCCCGGACTGCAGACGGGGGGCTGTTTTTT.

The CDR3 DNA reads TGTGCCAGCAGCTTAGATTCCGGGTATCATGGCTACACCTTC. As protein: CASSLDSGYHGYTF. The chain combines TRBV11-3 with TRBJ1-2; D gene unclear. Germline CDR1 is SGHNT and CDR2 is YENEEA. The V and J ends lost 0 bases and 6 bases respectively, with 11 bases between them. The CDR3 loop spans 14 amino acids.

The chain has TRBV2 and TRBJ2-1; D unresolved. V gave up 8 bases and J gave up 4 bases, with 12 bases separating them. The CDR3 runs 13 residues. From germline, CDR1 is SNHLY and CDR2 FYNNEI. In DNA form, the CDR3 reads TGTGCCAGCTCGATAATCCTTTACAATGAGCAGTTCTTC. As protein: CASSIILYNEQFF. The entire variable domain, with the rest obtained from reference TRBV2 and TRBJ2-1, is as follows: EPEVTQTPSHQVTQMGQEVILRCVPISNHLYFYWYRQILGQKVEFLVSFYNNEISEKSEIFDDQFSVERPDGSNFTLKIRSTKLEDSAMYFCASSIILYNEQFFGPGTRLTVL.

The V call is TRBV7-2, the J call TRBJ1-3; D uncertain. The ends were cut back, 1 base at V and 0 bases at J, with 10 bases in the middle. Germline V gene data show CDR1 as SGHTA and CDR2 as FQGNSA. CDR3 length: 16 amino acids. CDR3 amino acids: CASSLGPPSSGNTIYF. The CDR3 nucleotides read TGTGCCAGCAGCTTAGGCCCACCAAGCTCTGGAAACACCATATATTTT.

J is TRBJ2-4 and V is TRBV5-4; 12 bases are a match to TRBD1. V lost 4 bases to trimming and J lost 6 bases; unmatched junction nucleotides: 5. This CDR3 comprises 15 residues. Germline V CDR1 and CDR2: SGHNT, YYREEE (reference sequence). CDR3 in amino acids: CASSRDRGRTNIQYF. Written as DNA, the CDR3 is TGTGCCAGCAGCCGGGACAGGGGGCGCACAAACATTCAGTACTTC.

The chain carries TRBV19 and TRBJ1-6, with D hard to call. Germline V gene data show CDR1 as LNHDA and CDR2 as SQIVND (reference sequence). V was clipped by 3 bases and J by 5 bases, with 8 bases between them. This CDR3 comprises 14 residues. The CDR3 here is CASSIGRDNSPLHF. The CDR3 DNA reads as TGTGCCAGTAGTATTGGCAGAGATAATTCACCCCTCCACTTT.

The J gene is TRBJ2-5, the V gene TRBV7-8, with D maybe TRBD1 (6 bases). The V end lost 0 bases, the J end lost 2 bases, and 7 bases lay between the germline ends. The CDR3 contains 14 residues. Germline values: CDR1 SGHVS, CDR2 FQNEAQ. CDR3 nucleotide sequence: TGTGCCAGCAGCTTAGCGGGGGCTCAAGAGACCCAGTACTTC. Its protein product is CASSLAGAQETQYF. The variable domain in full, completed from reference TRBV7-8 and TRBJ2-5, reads GAGVSQSPRYKVAKRGQDVALRCDPISGHVSLFWYQQALGQGPEFLTYFQNEAQLDKSGLPSDRFFAERPEGSVSTLKIQRTQQEDSAVYLCASSLAGAQETQYFGPGTRLLVL.

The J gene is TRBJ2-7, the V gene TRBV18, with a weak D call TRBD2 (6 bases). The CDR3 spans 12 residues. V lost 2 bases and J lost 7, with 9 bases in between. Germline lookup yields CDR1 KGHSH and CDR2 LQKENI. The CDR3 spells CASSPLGREQYF. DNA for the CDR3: TGTGCCAGCTCACCATTGGGGAGGGAGCAGTACTTC.

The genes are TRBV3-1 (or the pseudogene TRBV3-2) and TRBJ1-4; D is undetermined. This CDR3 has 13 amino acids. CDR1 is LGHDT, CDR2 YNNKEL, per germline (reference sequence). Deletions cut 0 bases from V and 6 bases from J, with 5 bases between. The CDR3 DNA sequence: TGTGCCAGCAGCCAAGATTCCCATGAAAAACTGTTTTTT. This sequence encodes CASSQDSHEKLFF.

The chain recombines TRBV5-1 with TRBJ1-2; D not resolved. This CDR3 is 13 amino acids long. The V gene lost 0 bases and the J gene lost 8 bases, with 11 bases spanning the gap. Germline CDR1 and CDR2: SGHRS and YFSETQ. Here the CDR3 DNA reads TGCGCCAGCAGCTTGGAGGCCGGGAGCGGCTACACCTTC. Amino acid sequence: CASSLEAGSGYTF.

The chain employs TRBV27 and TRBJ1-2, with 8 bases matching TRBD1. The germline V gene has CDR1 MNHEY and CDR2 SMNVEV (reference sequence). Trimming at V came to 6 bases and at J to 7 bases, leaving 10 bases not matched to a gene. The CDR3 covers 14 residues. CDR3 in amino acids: CASRPRGQVGGYTF. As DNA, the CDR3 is TGTGCCAGCAGGCCCAGGGGGCAGGTTGGTGGCTACACCTTC.

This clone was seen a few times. The chain's CDR3 is CASSSGQAETEAFF. Here the CDR3 DNA reads TGCGCCAGCAGCTCGGGACAGGCGGAAACTGAAGCTTTCTTT. V is TRBV5-1 and J is TRBJ1-1, with 8 bases fitting TRBD1. Germline assignment: CDR1 SGHRS and CDR2 YFSETQ. Trimming at V came to 3 bases and at J to 5 bases, leaving 6 bases not matched to a gene. The CDR3 runs to 14 residues.

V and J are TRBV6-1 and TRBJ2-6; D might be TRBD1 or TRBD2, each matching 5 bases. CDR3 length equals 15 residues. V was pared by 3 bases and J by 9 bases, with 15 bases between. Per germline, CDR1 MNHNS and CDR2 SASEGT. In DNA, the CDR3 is TGTGCCAGCAGTGAGGGGACGCCTTTATACAACGTCCTGACTTTC. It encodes CASSEGTPLYNVLTF.

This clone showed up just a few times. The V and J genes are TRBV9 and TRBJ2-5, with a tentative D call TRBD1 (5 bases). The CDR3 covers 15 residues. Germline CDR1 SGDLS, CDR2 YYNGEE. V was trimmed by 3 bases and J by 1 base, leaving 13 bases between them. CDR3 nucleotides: TGTGCCAGCAGCGGAACCCTCGACAGCCAAGAGACCCAGTACTTC. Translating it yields CASSGTLDSQETQYF.

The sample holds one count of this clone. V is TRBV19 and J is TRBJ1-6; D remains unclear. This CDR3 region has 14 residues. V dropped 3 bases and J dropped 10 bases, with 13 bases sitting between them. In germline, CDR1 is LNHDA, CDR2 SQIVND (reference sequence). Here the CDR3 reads CASSIREVPSPLHF. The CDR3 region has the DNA TGTGCCAGTAGTATCCGGGAAGTTCCCTCACCCCTCCACTTT.

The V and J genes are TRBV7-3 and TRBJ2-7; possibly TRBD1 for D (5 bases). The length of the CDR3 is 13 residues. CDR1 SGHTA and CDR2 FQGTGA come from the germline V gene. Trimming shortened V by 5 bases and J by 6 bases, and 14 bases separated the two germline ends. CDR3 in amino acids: CASSPGQLSEQYF. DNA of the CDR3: TGTGCCAGCAGCCCAGGACAATTATCCGAGCAGTACTTC.

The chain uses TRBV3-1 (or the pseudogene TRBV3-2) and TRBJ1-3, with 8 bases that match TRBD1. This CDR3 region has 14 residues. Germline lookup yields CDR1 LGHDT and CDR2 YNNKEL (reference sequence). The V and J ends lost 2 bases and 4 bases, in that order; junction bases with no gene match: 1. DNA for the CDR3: TGTGCCAGCAGCCAAAGGGACAGGGGAAACACCATATATTTT. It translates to CASSQRDRGNTIYF.

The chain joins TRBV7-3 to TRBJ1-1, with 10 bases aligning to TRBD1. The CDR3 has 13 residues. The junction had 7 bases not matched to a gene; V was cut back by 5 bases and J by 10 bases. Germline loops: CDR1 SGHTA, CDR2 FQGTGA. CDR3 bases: TGTGCCAGCAGCCCGACAGGGGGCACGGGAGCTTTCTTT. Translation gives CASSPTGGTGAFF. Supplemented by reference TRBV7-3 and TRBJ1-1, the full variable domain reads GAGVSQTPSNKVTEKGKYVELRCDPISGHTALYWYRQSLGQGPEFLIYFQGTGAADDSGLPNDRFFAVRPEGSVSTLKIQRTERGDSAVYLCASSPTGGTGAFFGQGTRLTVV.

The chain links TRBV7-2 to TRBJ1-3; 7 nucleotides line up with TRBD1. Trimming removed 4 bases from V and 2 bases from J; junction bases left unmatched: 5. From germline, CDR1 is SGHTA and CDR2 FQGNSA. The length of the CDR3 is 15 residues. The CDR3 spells CASSSAGGTGNTIYF. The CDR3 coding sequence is TGTGCCAGCAGCTCTGCAGGGGGAACTGGAAACACCATATATTTT.

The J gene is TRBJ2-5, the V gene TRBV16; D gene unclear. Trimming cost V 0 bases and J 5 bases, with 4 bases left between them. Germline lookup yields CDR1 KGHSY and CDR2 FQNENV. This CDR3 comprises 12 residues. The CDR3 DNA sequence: TGTGCCAGCAGCCAATCTCGGGAGACCCAGTACTTC. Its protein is CASSQSRETQYF.

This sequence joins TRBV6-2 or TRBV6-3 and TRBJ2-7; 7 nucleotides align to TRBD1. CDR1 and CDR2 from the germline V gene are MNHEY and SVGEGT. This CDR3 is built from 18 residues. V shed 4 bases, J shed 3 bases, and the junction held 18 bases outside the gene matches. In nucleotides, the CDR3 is TGTGCCAGCAGTTCCGCCATGGGGCGACAGGGTGGAAACTACGAGCAGTACTTC. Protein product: CASSSAMGRQGGNYEQYF.

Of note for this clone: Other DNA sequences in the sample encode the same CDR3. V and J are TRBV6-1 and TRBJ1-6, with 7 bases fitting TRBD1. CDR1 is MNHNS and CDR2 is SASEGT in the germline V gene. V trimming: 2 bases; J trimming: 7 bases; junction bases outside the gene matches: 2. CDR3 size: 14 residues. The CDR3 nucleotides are TGTGCCAGCAGTGAACAGGGGGAAAATTCACCCCTCCACTTT. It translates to CASSEQGENSPLHF.

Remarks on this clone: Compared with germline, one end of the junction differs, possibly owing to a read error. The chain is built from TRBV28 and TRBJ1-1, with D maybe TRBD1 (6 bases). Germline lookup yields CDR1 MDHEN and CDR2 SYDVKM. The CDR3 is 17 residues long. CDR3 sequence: CASCFLGRGWRYTEAFF. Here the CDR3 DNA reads TGTGCCAGCTGTTTCCTGGGGAGGGGGTGGAGGTACACTGAAGCTTTCTTT.

The CDR3 DNA reads TGTGCCGGCACAGGGGCTAGTGGAAACACCATATATTTT. This sequence encodes CAGTGASGNTIYF. The chain is built from TRBV30 and TRBJ1-3, with TRBD1 matching over 7 bases. The CDR3 has 13 amino acids. Unmatched junction bases numbered 7, after V lost 8 bases and J lost 3 bases. Germline assignment: CDR1 GTSNPN and CDR2 SVGIG (reference sequence).

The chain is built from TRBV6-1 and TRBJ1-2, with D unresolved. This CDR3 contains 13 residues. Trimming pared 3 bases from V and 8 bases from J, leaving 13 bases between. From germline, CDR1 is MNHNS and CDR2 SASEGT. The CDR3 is CASSDPAGGGYTF. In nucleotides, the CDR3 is TGTGCCAGCAGTGACCCGGCAGGAGGCGGCTACACCTTC.

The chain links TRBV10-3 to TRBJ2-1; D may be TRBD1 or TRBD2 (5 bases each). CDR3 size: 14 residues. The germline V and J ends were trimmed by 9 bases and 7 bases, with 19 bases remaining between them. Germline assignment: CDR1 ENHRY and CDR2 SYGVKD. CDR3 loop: CAIEGMAPRNEQFF. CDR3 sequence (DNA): TGTGCCATAGAGGGGATGGCCCCGAGGAATGAGCAGTTCTTC.

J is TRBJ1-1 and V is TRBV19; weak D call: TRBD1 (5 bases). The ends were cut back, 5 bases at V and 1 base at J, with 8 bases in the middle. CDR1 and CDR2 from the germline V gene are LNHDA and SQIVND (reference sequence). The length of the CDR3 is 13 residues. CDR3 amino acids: CASSATGNTEAFF. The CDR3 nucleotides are TGTGCCAGTAGTGCCACAGGGAACACTGAAGCTTTCTTT.

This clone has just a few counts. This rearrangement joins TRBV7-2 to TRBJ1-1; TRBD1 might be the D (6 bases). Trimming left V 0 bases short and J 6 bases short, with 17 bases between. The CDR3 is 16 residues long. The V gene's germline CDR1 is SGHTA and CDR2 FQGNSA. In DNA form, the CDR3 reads TGTGCCAGCAGCTTAGCGCAGGGGTCTCGCTTATCTGAAGCTTTCTTT. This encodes CASSLAQGSRLSEAFF.

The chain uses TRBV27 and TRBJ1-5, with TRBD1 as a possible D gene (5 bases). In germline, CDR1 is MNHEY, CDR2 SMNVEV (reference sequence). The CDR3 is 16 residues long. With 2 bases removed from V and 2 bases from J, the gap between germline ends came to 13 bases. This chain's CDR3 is CASSLQGWGGNQPQHF. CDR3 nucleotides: TGTGCCAGCAGTTTACAGGGATGGGGAGGCAATCAGCCCCAGCATTTT.

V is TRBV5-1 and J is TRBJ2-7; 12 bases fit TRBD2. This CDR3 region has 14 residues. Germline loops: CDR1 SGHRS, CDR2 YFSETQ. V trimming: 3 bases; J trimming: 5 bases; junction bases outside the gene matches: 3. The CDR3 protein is CASSSLAGGNEQYF. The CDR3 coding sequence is TGCGCCAGCAGCTCACTAGCGGGGGGTAACGAGCAGTACTTC.

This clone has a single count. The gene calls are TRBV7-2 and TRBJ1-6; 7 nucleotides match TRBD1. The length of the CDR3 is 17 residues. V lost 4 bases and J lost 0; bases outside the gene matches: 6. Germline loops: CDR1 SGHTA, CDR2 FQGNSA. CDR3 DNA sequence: TGTGCCAGCAGCTCCAGGACAGGAACCTCCTATAATTCACCCCTCCACTTT. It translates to CASSSRTGTSYNSPLHF.